The clone carrying this T cell receptor (beta chain) was seen a handful of times. The library targeted TCRbeta and was prepared with unique molecular identifiers. From the PCR reads, TCRdb called clonotypes with MiXCR, one entry per CDR3 protein. This sample yields hundreds of thousands of distinct CDR3 sequences, of which roughly 13% are seen a single time; around 4.5% belongs to the top ten. These data belong to a study of T-cell reconstitution after alpha-beta-depleted transplantation in children. The CDR3 is 11 residues long. Germline-derived CDR1 and CDR2 are DFQATT and SNEGSKA (reference sequence). Trimming removed 3 bases at V and 2 bases at J, with 4 bases between.

This rearrangement joins TRBV20-1 to TRBJ1-1; unclear D gene. The sample consisted of PBMCs, taken from the stem cell graft. The TCR originated in a human donor who donated a stem cell graft to a child with Fanconi anemia. The CDR3 nucleotides read TGCAGTGCTAGCATAAACACTGAAGCTTTCTTT. Protein product: CSASINTEAFF.